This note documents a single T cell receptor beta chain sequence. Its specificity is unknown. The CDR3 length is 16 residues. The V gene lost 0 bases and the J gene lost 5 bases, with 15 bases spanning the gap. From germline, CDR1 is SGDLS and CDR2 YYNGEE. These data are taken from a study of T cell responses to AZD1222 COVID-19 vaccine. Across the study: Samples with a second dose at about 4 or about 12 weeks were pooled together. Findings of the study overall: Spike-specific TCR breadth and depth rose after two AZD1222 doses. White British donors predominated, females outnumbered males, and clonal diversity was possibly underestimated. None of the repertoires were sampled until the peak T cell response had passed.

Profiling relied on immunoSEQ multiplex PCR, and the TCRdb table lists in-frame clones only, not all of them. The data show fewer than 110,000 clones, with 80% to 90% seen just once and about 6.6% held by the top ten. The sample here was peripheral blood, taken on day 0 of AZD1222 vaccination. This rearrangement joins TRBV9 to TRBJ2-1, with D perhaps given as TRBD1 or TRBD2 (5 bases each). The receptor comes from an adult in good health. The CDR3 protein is CASSVGDLGQNNEQFF. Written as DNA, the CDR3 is TGTGCCAGCAGCGTAGGGGACCTAGGTCAAAACAATGAGCAGTTCTTC.